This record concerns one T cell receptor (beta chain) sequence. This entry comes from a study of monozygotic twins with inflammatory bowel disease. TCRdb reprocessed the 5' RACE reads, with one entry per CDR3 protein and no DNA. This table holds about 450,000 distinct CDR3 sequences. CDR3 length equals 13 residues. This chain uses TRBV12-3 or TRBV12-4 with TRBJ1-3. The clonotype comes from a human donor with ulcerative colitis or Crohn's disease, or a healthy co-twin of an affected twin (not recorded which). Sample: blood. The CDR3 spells CASTPSSGNTIYF.